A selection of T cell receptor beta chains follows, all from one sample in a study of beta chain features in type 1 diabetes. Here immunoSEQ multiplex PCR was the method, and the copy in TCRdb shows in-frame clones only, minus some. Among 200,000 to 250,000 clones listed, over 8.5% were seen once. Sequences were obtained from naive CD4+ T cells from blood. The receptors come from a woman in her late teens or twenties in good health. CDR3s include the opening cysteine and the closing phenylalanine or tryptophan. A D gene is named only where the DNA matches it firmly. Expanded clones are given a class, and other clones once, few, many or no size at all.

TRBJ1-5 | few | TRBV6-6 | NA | TGTGCCAGCAGGGCGGGAGTCAATCAGCCCCAGCATTTT | CASRAGVNQPQHF
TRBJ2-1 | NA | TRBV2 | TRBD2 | TGTGCCAGCAGCACCGAGCGGGAGAGTTGGCAGTTCTTC | CASSTERESWQFF
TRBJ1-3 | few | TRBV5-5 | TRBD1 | TGTGCCAGCAGCTTGGGGCAGGGGGCGTCTGGAAACACCATATATTTT | CASSLGQGASGNTIYF
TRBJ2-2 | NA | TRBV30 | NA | TGTGCCTGGAGTGTACGTACAACCGGGGAGCTGTTTTTT | CAWSVRTTGELFF
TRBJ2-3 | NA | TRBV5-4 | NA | TGTGCCAGCAGTTTGGACTGGAGGGGCACAGATACGCAGTATTTT | CASSLDWRGTDTQYF
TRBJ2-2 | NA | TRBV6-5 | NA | TGTGCCAGCAGTTATCGGGGGTTGGGCACCGGGGAGCTGTTTTTT | CASSYRGLGTGELFF
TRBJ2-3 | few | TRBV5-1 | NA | TGCGCCAGCAGCTTGGCAGGGGTGCTTTCAGATACGCAGTATTTT | CASSLAGVLSDTQYF
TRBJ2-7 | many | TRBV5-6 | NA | TGTGCCAGCAGCTTGCCAGGTGACTACGAGCAGTACTTC | CASSLPGDYEQYF
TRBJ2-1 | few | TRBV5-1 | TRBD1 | TGCGCCAGCAGCTCGGACAGGGTGTCCTACAATGAGCAGTTCTTC | CASSSDRVSYNEQFF
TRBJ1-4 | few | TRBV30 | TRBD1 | TGTGCCTGGAGTACCAACAGGGGAGGTGAAAAACTGTTTTTT | CAWSTNRGGEKLFF
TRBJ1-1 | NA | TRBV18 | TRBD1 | TGTGCCAGCTCACAGATCCGGGACAGGGGACCCGGCATGAACACTGAAGCTTTCTTT | CASSQIRDRGPGMNTEAFF
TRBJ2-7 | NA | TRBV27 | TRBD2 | TGTGCCAGCAGGATACCAACGGGAGGCGAGCAGTACTTC | CASRIPTGGEQYF
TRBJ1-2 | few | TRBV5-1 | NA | TGCGCCAGCAGCCAGGACAGCAACTATGGCTACACCTTC | CASSQDSNYGYTF
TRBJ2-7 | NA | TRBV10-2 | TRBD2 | TGCGCCAGCCTTGGGACTAGCGGATCCTACGAGCAGTACTTC | CASLGTSGSYEQYF
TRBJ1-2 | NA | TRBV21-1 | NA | TGTGCCAGCAGCAAAGTCCGGCGGGTCTATGGCTACACCTTC | CASSKVRRVYGYTF
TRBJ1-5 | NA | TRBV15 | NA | TGTGCCACCAGCACTCGGACACGTAATCAGCCCCAGCATTTT | CATSTRTRNQPQHF
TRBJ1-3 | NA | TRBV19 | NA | TGTGCCAGCACGCGGGCAGGCCTTAACTCTGGAAACACCATATATTTT | CASTRAGLNSGNTIYF
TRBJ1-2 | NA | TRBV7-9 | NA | TGTGCCAGCAGCTTAGTAGCAGTAAACTATGGCTACACCTTC | CASSLVAVNYGYTF
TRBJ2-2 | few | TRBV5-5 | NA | TGTGCCAGCAGCCCGGGAGGGACAGCGAACACCGGGGAGCTGTTTTTT | CASSPGGTANTGELFF
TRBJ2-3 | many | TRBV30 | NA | TGTGCCTGGAGGGAGACAGATACGCAGTATTTT | CAWRETDTQYF
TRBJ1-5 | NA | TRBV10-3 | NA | TGTGCCACCTCAGGGAGTGGGGAGGAGGGCCAGCATTTT | CATSGSGEEGQHF
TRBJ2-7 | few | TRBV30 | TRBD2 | TGTGCCTGGGCTAGCGGGGTGTACGAGCAGTACTTC | CAWASGVYEQYF
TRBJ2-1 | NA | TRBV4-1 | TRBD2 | TGCGCCAGCACCCAACCGGGGACTAGCGGGAGCTATGAGCAGTTCTTC | CASTQPGTSGSYEQFF
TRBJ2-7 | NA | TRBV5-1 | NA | TGCGCCAGCAGCTTGGCTAGCGGACAGTCTATCTCCTACGAGCAGTACTTC | CASSLASGQSISYEQYF
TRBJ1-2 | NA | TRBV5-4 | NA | TGTGCCAGCAGCTTGGAAGGCAGGCCCCATGGCTACACCTTC | CASSLEGRPHGYTF
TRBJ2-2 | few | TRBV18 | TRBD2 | TGTGCCAGCTCAGTACCTGGACTAGCGGGAGTTCCCGGGGAGCTGTTTTTT | CASSVPGLAGVPGELFF
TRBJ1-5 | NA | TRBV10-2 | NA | TGCGCCAGCAGGCCCGGGGGGAGCAATCAGCCCCAGCATTTT | CASRPGGSNQPQHF
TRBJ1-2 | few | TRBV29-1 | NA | TGCAGCGTTGTGGCAGGTGGGAGCTATGGCTACACCTTC | CSVVAGGSYGYTF
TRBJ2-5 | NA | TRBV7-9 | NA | TGTGCCAGCTCAATGGGCGAATACCAAGAGACCCAGTACTTC | CASSMGEYQETQYF
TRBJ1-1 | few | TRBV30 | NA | TGTGCCTGGAGCGGACTGCAGAACACTGAAGCTTTCTTT | CAWSGLQNTEAFF
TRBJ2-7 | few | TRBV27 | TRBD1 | TGTGCCAGCAGCCTAAGGGGGCTCTACGAGCAGTACTTC | CASSLRGLYEQYF
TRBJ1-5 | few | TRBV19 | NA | TGTGCCAGTAAAGTTGGGGGGTCGATTCAGCCCCAGCATTTT | CASKVGGSIQPQHF